This TCR beta chain was found in a study of naive and memory T cell subsets. The beta constant-region primer was an equimolar mix of two oligonucleotides covering TRBC1 and TRBC2. TCRdb reprocessed the UMI-ligation and nested PCR reads via MiXCR and lists one record per CDR3 protein. The top ten hold roughly 0.14% of the sample, which has about 150,000 distinct CDR3 sequences, about a sixth seen once. In regard to this clonotype: The antigen is undetermined.

Study findings and constraints: Over 90% of naive TCR sequences appeared only once, unlike memory subsets.

The V segment lost 1 base and the J segment 4 bases; nucleotides outside the gene matches: 4. The CDR3 extends over 14 amino acids. From germline, CDR1 is DFQATT and CDR2 SNEGSKA (reference sequence). The sequence was collected from a human donor in good health. The chain has TRBV20-1 and TRBJ1-5, with 7 bases that match TRBD1. Material: naive CD4+ T cells from blood. The CDR3 DNA is TGCAGTGCTAGAGCGATCAGGGGGAATCAGCCCCAGCATTTT. Protein product: CSARAIRGNQPQHF.